This T cell receptor (beta chain) was recorded in a study of sequential checkpoint blockade in melanoma. Study at large: Maintenance nivolumab came after either treatment sequence.

By its share, this clone is medium-sized. Sequenced by immunoSEQ multiplex PCR; TCRdb stores in-frame clones only, minus some. Of approximately 12,000 clones in the sample, 60% to 80% were seen once. Treatment in this sample: randomized to nivolumab then ipilimumab (arm A) or the reverse (arm B). Germline lookup yields CDR1 LNHDA and CDR2 SQIVND (reference sequence). This CDR3 has 15 residues. V trimming: 3 bases; J trimming: 4 bases; junction bases outside the gene matches: 5. The V and J genes are TRBV19 and TRBJ2-7; 11 nucleotides line up with TRBD1. The clonotype comes from a human donor with melanoma. The sequences come from CD8+ T cells sorted from blood (inferred from file names), collected from a patient given nivolumab and ipilimumab in sequence. CDR3: CASSMGGQGAYEQYF. In nucleotides, the CDR3 is TGTGCCAGTAGTATGGGAGGACAGGGGGCTTACGAGCAGTACTTC.